This T cell receptor (beta chain) stems from a study of regulatory T cells in long-lasting Graves disease. The overall study: With positive TSH receptor antibodies and over 5 years of antithyroid drugs, Graves' disease was considered persistent.

Whole-study findings and limits: Among samples with persistent disease, TRBV28, TRBJ1-2 and TRBJ2-5 were favored. Those with persistent Graves' had less TCR diversity than newly diagnosed patients.

Germline CDR1 MNHNS, CDR2 SASEGT. The V end was cut by 7 bases, the J end by 0 bases, with 7 bases between. This CDR3 has 13 amino acids. About this clonotype itself: Its antigen is unidentified. One base away lies a much larger clone, so this may be a sequencing read error. As the CDR3 is not closed by the conserved phenylalanine or tryptophan, this likely results from a read error.

Sample time point: persistent/refractory GD, antithyroid drugs over 5 years with positive TRAb. The TCR library was prepared using RNA isolated from PBMCs. Building the TCR beta libraries relied on iRepertoire HTBI primers, and CDR3 regions underwent Arm-PCR. Authors' data handling: 62 TRBV and 13 to 15 TRBJ segments were identified across samples. TCRdb re-called the multiplex PCR reads with MiXCR, one entry per CDR3 protein. The V and J calls come from TCRdb's annotation, not from the publication. The table has around 450,000 distinct CDR3 sequences, roughly 21% seen once. The rearrangement uses TRBV6-1 and TRBJ2-4, with D hard to call. This material consisted of peripheral blood mononuclear cells (PBMCs), taken when the disease was refractory, from a patient treated with antithyroid drugs. The receptor's source is a female donor with Graves disease. CDR3 sequence reads: CASTTLAKNIQYL. CDR3 coding DNA: TGTGCCAGCACAACCCTAGCCAAAAACATTCAGTACCTC.